These 25 T cell receptor beta chains share one sample of origin, sequenced in a study of memory CD4+ T cells and cytomegalovirus serostatus (dated by TCRdb to between 2017 and 2020). A FACSAria II was used to sort memory CD4+ T cells, defined as single viable CD3+CD4+CD8-CD45RO+ cells. Library construction relied on the immunoSEQ multiplex PCR assay. TCRdb re-hosts the immuneACCESS table, in-frame sequences only. Its copies lack some clones; in the studies checked, an unresolved V gene accounts for under half of them, and the cause for the rest is not known. Recorded for this sample are 75,000 to 90,000 clones; less than 90% of them occurred a single time. The ten largest account for about 0.72% of the sample. The sample consisted of memory CD4+ T cells from blood. These receptors were collected from an adult in good health and CMV-seronegative.

The gene calls are TRBV10-1 and TRBJ2-7; weak D call: TRBD2 (7 bases). The CDR3 runs 14 residues. V lost 6 bases and J 6 bases, leaving 18 bases between the germline ends. CDR1 and CDR2 from the germline V gene are WNHNN and SYGVQD (reference sequence). The CDR3 loop is CASSTGGGGREQYF. The DNA of the CDR3 is TGCGCCAGCAGCACAGGAGGGGGGGGCCGCGAGCAGTACTTC.

This clone was detected only once. The chain joins TRBV7-9 to TRBJ2-7; 8 bases are a match to TRBD1. CDR3 length: 15 amino acids. Germline V gene data show CDR1 as SEHNR and CDR2 as FQNEAQ (reference sequence). The trim removed 5 bases at V and 5 bases at J, leaving 11 bases unmatched. CDR3: CASSPWTGSGHEQYF. CDR3 nucleotides: TGTGCCAGCAGCCCATGGACAGGGTCCGGGCACGAGCAGTACTTC. Together with reference TRBV7-9 and TRBJ2-7, the CDR3 gives the full variable domain: DTGVSQNPRHKITKRGQNVTFRCDPISEHNRLYWYRQTLGQGPEFLTYFQNEAQLEKSRLLSDRFSAERPKGSFSTLEIQRTEQGDSAMYLCASSPWTGSGHEQYFGPGTRLTVT.

V is TRBV7-6 and J is TRBJ1-1; 9 nucleotides line up with TRBD1. CDR3 length equals 14 residues. CDR1 and CDR2 from the germline V gene are SGHVS and FNYEAQ. Losses at the gene ends were 3 bases for V and 11 bases for J; bases not matched to a gene: 10. CDR3: CASSLRGQGESAFF. In DNA, the CDR3 is TGTGCCAGCAGCTTGAGGGGACAGGGAGAATCGGCTTTCTTT.

This chain connects TRBV5-4 to TRBJ1-1, with 7 positions matching TRBD1. Germline values: CDR1 SGHNT, CDR2 YYREEE (reference sequence). The length of the CDR3 is 14 residues. V trimming: 2 bases; J trimming: 1 base; junction bases outside the gene matches: 2. In DNA, the CDR3 is TGTGCCAGCAGCTTTGACAGGGCGAACACTGAAGCTTTCTTT. Its protein product is CASSFDRANTEAFF. Together with reference TRBV5-4 and TRBJ1-1, the CDR3 gives the full variable domain: ETGVTQSPTHLIKTRGQQVTLRCSSQSGHNTVSWYQQALGQGPQFIFQYYREEENGRGNFPPRFSGLQFPNYSSELNVNALELDDSALYLCASSFDRANTEAFFGQGTRLTVV.

This clone appeared a single time. The chain is built from TRBV7-2 and TRBJ1-4; 7 nucleotides align to TRBD1. The CDR3 is 15 amino acids. CDR1 and CDR2 from the germline V gene are SGHTA and FQGNSA. The V and J ends lost 2 bases and 7 bases, in that order; junction bases with no gene match: 7. For the CDR3, the DNA is TGTGCCAGCAGCTTATTAGGGACAGCGGGTGAAAAACTGTTTTTT. It is translated as CASSLLGTAGEKLFF.

The chain has TRBV7-6 and TRBJ2-7; D is uncertain. The ends were cut back, 5 bases at V and 3 bases at J, with 11 bases in the middle. The germline CDR1 and CDR2 sequences are SGHVS and FNYEAQ. This CDR3 has 13 amino acids. The CDR3 is CASSLDLLYEQYF. In DNA form, the CDR3 reads TGTGCCAGCAGCCTCGATCTCCTCTACGAGCAGTACTTC.

This clone showed up just once. The CDR3 bases are TGTGCCAGCAGCGAAGACAGGATTGCAACTAATGAAAAACTGTTTTTT. Translated: CASSEDRIATNEKLFF. The chain carries TRBV11-1 and TRBJ1-4; weak D call: TRBD1 (6 bases). V was trimmed by 5 bases and J by 0 bases, leaving 13 bases between them. The CDR3 consists of 16 residues. Germline CDR1 reads SGHAT; CDR2 reads FQDESV (reference sequence).

This clone was counted between two and nine times. The CDR3 DNA sequence: TGTGCCAGCAGTGAGTACCCCGGGACACTGAATTCACCCCTCCACTTT. Its translation: CASSEYPGTLNSPLHF. The chain recombines TRBV6-1 with TRBJ1-6, with D tentatively TRBD1 (6 bases). V lost 3 bases and J 7 bases, leaving 16 bases between the germline ends. Germline V gene data show CDR1 as MNHNS and CDR2 as SASEGT. This CDR3 spans 16 amino acids.

This clone was found many times. The chain couples TRBV9 to TRBJ2-2, with D unresolved. Looked up from germline, CDR1 is SGDLS and CDR2 is YYNGEE. This CDR3 is 13 amino acids long. Between the trimmed V and J ends, which lost 0 bases and 4 bases, there was a span of 4 bases. The CDR3 DNA follows: TGTGCCAGCAGCGTAGCCGTCACCGGGGAGCTGTTTTTT. This sequence encodes CASSVAVTGELFF.

The V and J genes are TRBV18 and TRBJ1-2; D might be TRBD1 (6 bases). The CDR3 is made up of 16 amino acids. V lost 2 bases to trimming and J lost 2 bases, with 15 bases between them. Germline values: CDR1 KGHSH, CDR2 LQKENI. CDR3 in amino acids: CASSPKGTPFNYGYTF. The DNA of the CDR3 is TGTGCCAGCTCACCAAAGGGGACACCCTTCAACTATGGCTACACCTTC.

The chain has TRBV19 and TRBJ1-2; D gene unclear. The length of the CDR3 is 14 residues. CDR1 LNHDA and CDR2 SQIVND come from the germline V gene (reference sequence). V was shortened by 5 bases and J by 7 bases, with 17 bases between the two germline ends. This CDR3 is CASSVVEEVFGYTF. CDR3 DNA: TGTGCCAGTAGTGTCGTTGAGGAGGTCTTTGGCTACACCTTC.

The chain couples TRBV4-3 to TRBJ2-2, with D possibly TRBD2 on 6 matching bases. Trimming removed 4 bases at V and 2 bases at J, with 17 bases between. The CDR3 has 17 residues. CDR1 and CDR2 from the germline V gene are LGHNA and YSLEER. CDR3 in DNA: TGCGCCAGCAGCCCCCGGGGTGGCGGGGCTAACACCGGGGAGCTGTTTTTT. Amino acids: CASSPRGGGANTGELFF.

The V and J genes are TRBV18 and TRBJ2-7; TRBD2 agrees at 8 bases. The germline gives CDR1 KGHSH, CDR2 LQKENI. The CDR3 is 15 amino acids. The ends lost 3 bases at V and 2 bases at J; junction bases unmatched: 6. The CDR3 sequence is CASSPPGGVPYEQYF. Here the CDR3 DNA reads TGTGCCAGCTCACCCCCCGGGGGGGTACCCTACGAGCAGTACTTC. Based on the CDR3 plus reference TRBV18 and TRBJ2-7, the full variable domain is NAGVMQNPRHLVRRRGQEARLRCSPMKGHSHVYWYRQLPEEGLKFMVYLQKENIIDESGMPKERFSAEFPKEGPSILRIQQVVRGDSAAYFCASSPPGGVPYEQYFGPGTRLTVT.

This sequence joins TRBV5-4 and TRBJ2-3; unclear D gene. CDR3 length: 14 residues. Germline CDR1 is SGHNT and CDR2 is YYREEE (reference sequence). Deletions cut 4 bases from V and 5 bases from J, with 14 bases between. The CDR3 bases are TGTGCCAGCAGCGTGCCTTCAGGCGGAGATACGCAGTATTTT. This gives the protein CASSVPSGGDTQYF.

The chain is built from TRBV7-2 and TRBJ2-5; the D is unclear. V was shortened by 5 bases and J by 1 base, with 17 bases between the two germline ends. Germline CDR1 SGHTA, CDR2 FQGNSA. The CDR3 sequence is 16 residues long. The CDR3 sequence is CASSIGPRIGQETQYF. In nucleotides, the CDR3 is TGTGCCAGCAGCATTGGACCTAGAATAGGCCAAGAGACCCAGTACTTC. Full variable domain (remainder filled in from reference TRBV7-2 and TRBJ2-5): GAGVSQSPSNKVTEKGKDVELRCDPISGHTALYWYRQSLGQGLEFLIYFQGNSAPDKSGLPSDRFSAERTGGSVSTLTIQRTQQEDSAVYLCASSIGPRIGQETQYFGPGTRLLVL.

The chain links TRBV10-3 to TRBJ1-2, with D perhaps matching TRBD1 (6 bases). This CDR3 contains 15 residues. V dropped 3 bases and J dropped 8 bases, with 19 bases sitting between them. CDR1 and CDR2 from the germline V gene are ENHRY and SYGVKD. The CDR3 region is CAISDPGTLKEGYTF. The CDR3 nucleotides read TGTGCCATCAGTGATCCCGGGACACTAAAGGAAGGCTACACCTTC.

This clone is classed as medium-sized. The chain is built from TRBV30 and TRBJ1-4; D remains unclear. The germline V gene has CDR1 GTSNPN and CDR2 SVGIG (reference sequence). The CDR3 has 14 amino acids. V lost 1 base and J lost 4, with 10 bases in between. In DNA, the CDR3 is TGTGCCTGGAGTGGTGGATCAATTAATGAAAAACTGTTTTTT. Its protein product is CAWSGGSINEKLFF.

This chain joins TRBV7-6 and TRBJ2-7, with 8 nucleotides matching TRBD1. Germline V CDR1 and CDR2: SGHVS, FNYEAQ. This CDR3 region has 14 residues. J was trimmed by 2 bases and V by 5 bases; bases with no gene match: 5. The CDR3 is CASSPRTGTYEQYF. In DNA, the CDR3 is TGTGCCAGCAGCCCACGGACAGGGACCTACGAGCAGTACTTC.

The chain couples TRBV4-1 to TRBJ1-1, with unresolved D. The CDR3 extends over 13 amino acids. Germline lookup yields CDR1 MGHRA and CDR2 YSYEKL. V lost 1 base and J lost 0, with 3 bases in between. The CDR3 spells CASSQAVNTEAFF. In nucleotides, the CDR3 is TGCGCCAGCAGCCAAGCCGTGAACACTGAAGCTTTCTTT.

The chain joins TRBV7-6 to TRBJ1-1, with TRBD1 matching 9 bases. CDR3 length equals 13 residues. The trim removed 2 bases at V and 7 bases at J, leaving 2 bases unmatched. Per the germline V gene, CDR1 is SGHVS and CDR2 is FNYEAQ. The CDR3, as DNA: TGTGCCAGCAGCTTACGACAGGGGGATGAAGCTTTCTTT. Amino acids: CASSLRQGDEAFF.

The chain combines TRBV14 with TRBJ2-5, with 10 nucleotides matching TRBD2. CDR3 length: 17 residues. Per germline, CDR1 SGHDN and CDR2 FVKESK. After removal of 1 base from V and 4 bases from J, the junction contained 9 bases not matched to a gene. The CDR3 protein is CASSQGVTSGAGETQYF. The CDR3 DNA sequence: TGTGCCAGCAGCCAAGGCGTTACTAGCGGGGCGGGAGAGACCCAGTACTTC. The variable domain in full, completed from reference TRBV14 and TRBJ2-5, reads EAGVTQFPSHSVIEKGQTVTLRCDPISGHDNLYWYRRVMGKEIKFLLHFVKESKQDESGMPNNRFLAERTGGTYSTLKVQPAELEDSGVYFCASSQGVTSGAGETQYFGPGTRLLVL.

The chain joins TRBV19 to TRBJ2-5; D unclear. The germline gives CDR1 LNHDA, CDR2 SQIVND (reference sequence). V was trimmed by 6 bases and J by 8 bases, leaving 10 bases between them. The CDR3 spans 11 residues. The CDR3 DNA is TGTGCCAGTAGATCCGGGCTCACCCAGTACTTC. Its translation: CASRSGLTQYF.

The chain carries TRBV29-1 and TRBJ1-1, with 7 bases aligning to TRBD1. This CDR3 is built from 12 residues. The J segment lost 6 bases and the V segment lost 7 bases, leaving 8 bases of the junction unmatched. Germline loops: CDR1 SQVTM, CDR2 ANQGSEA. As DNA, the CDR3 is TGCAGCGCCGATAGGACAGGCTCTGAAGCTTTCTTT. The encoded protein is CSADRTGSEAFF.

The chain has TRBV5-5 and TRBJ1-2; D may be TRBD1 (6 bases). V was clipped by 1 base and J by 7 bases, with 17 bases between them. The CDR3 is 15 residues long. Germline V gene sequence: CDR1 SGHKS, CDR2 YYEKEE (reference sequence). DNA of the CDR3: TGTGCCAGCAGCTTGTACCAACAGGGATCGAGTGGCTACACCTTC. This encodes CASSLYQQGSSGYTF.

The V gene is TRBV6-1, the J gene TRBJ1-5; D not resolved. The germline V gene has CDR1 MNHNS and CDR2 SASEGT. The CDR3 length is 10 residues. Trimming took off 3 bases at V and 10 bases at J, with 4 bases between the two ends. CDR3 nucleotides: TGTGCCAGCAGTGAGGGACCCCAGCATTTT. It encodes CASSEGPQHF.